A single sample is the source of the 14 T cell receptor beta chains below, sequenced in a study of spatial heterogeneity in lung cancer. Described time point: blood at routine non-recurrence follow-up after resection. Researchers sequenced whole RNA taken from tumor, nontumor lung or frozen PBMC without sorting. TCRdb processed the 5' RACE reads anew with MiXCR; each CDR3 protein has one entry. The profile covers 51,000 or so distinct CDR3 sequences, with under 8% appearing a single time and around 35% taken by the ten largest. The specimen comprised PBMCs, sampled at follow-up. These receptors were collected from a female donor with early-stage non-small cell lung cancer.

Ten or more counts support this clonotype. The V and J genes are TRBV7-8 and TRBJ1-1; 8 bases map to TRBD1. The CDR3 totals 15 residues. CDR1 and CDR2 (germline): SGHVS, FQNEAQ. V lost 5 bases to trimming and J lost 4 bases; unmatched junction nucleotides: 9. The CDR3 region is CASSTLDRAITEAFF. The CDR3 nucleotides read TGTGCCAGCAGCACCCTGGACAGGGCCATCACTGAAGCTTTCTTT.

Note on this clonotype: Relative to the germline gene, one junction end is altered; a read error may explain this. V usage is TRBV7-7 and J usage is TRBJ2-2; no definite D call. The CDR3 extends over 12 amino acids. Per germline, CDR1 SSHAT and CDR2 FNYEAQ (reference sequence). The CDR3 reads CASRDKAGELFF. CDR3 coding DNA: TGTGCTAGCAGAGATAAAGCCGGGGAGCTGTTTTTT.

This clonotype was recorded at least ten times. The chain is built from TRBV7-9 and TRBJ2-7; D remains unclear. This CDR3 is built from 13 residues. CDR1 and CDR2 (germline): SEHNR, FQNEAQ (reference sequence). The V and J ends lost 1 base and 0 bases respectively, with 4 bases between them. CDR3 sequence (DNA): TGTGCCAGCAGCTTAGACCTCTCCTACGAGCAGTACTTC. Its protein is CASSLDLSYEQYF.

This sequence joins TRBV10-2 and TRBJ1-4; D is uncertain. V lost 2 bases and J lost 6, with 4 bases in between. The CDR3 sequence is 12 residues long. Germline V gene data show CDR1 as WSHSY and CDR2 as SAAADI. The CDR3 DNA sequence: TGCGCCAGCAGTGAGAAGGATGAAAAACTGTTTTTT. Translated, it gives CASSEKDEKLFF.

CDR3 nucleotides: TGCAGCGTTGAAGCAGGTTTCTCTGGAAACACCATATATTTT. The encoded protein is CSVEAGFSGNTIYF. V and J are TRBV29-1 and TRBJ1-3; D not certain. This CDR3 has 14 amino acids. The V end was cut by 1 base, the J end by 0 bases, with 7 bases between. Looked up from germline, CDR1 is SQVTM and CDR2 is ANQGSEA.

The table lists this clonotype with many counts. The chain recombines TRBV3-1 with TRBJ2-3; D possibly matches TRBD1 or TRBD2 (5 bases each). From germline, CDR1 is LGHDT and CDR2 YNNKEL (reference sequence). CDR3 length equals 16 residues. V dropped 4 bases and J dropped 2 bases, with 16 bases sitting between them. This CDR3 reads CASSRGSPGTTDTQYF. The CDR3 nucleotides read TGTGCCAGCAGCCGCGGAAGTCCAGGGACCACAGATACGCAGTATTTT.

Details on this clonotype: One base away lies a much larger clone, so this may be a sequencing read error. This chain uses TRBV4-3 with TRBJ2-7; 11 bases are a match to TRBD2. In germline, CDR1 is LGHNA, CDR2 YSLEER. This CDR3 spans 16 amino acids. This CDR3 is CVSSRHSGGASYEQYF. The CDR3 nucleotides read TGCGTCAGCAGCCGACATAGCGGGGGGGCCTCCTACGAGCAGTACTTC.

This clonotype appeared many times. The chain is built from TRBV3-1 and TRBJ2-1; 7 positions agree with TRBD2. J was trimmed by 5 bases and V by 5 bases; bases with no gene match: 9. CDR1 and CDR2 from the germline V gene are LGHDT and YNNKEL (reference sequence). CDR3 length: 15 amino acids. The CDR3 is CASSSPAGWDNEQFF. The CDR3 DNA follows: TGTGCCAGCAGCTCGCCAGCGGGGTGGGACAATGAGCAGTTCTTC.

A few counts support this clonotype. CDR3 nucleotide sequence: TGCAGTGCTAGAGATGTGCTCTACACAGGGAACACTGAAGCTTTCTTT. This translates into CSARDVLYTGNTEAFF. This sequence joins TRBV20-1 and TRBJ1-1; possibly TRBD1 for D (5 bases). The CDR3 length is 16 residues. Germline assignment: CDR1 DFQATT and CDR2 SNEGSKA (reference sequence). The V gene lost 0 bases and the J gene lost 1 base, with 15 bases spanning the gap.

This clonotype was seen only a few times. The chain joins TRBV4-1 to TRBJ2-3; D may be TRBD1 (5 bases). From germline, CDR1 is MGHRA and CDR2 YSYEKL. The CDR3 runs to 14 residues. Trimming left V 4 bases short and J 0 bases short, with 8 bases between. CDR3 nucleotides: TGCGCCAGCAGCCTGGGGCAAAGCACAGATACGCAGTATTTT. Its translation: CASSLGQSTDTQYF.

This clonotype has ten or more counts. The V gene is TRBV23-1, the J gene TRBJ2-5; possibly TRBD1 or TRBD2 for D (6 bases each). TRBV23-1 counts as an open reading frame of uncertain function. V shed 5 bases and J shed 5 bases, with 15 bases lying between them. The CDR3 contains 14 residues. CDR3 sequence (DNA): TGCGCCAGCAGTTCTTACGGGGGCGGTGAGACCCAGTACTTC. Its protein product is CASSSYGGGETQYF.

The chain employs TRBV7-9 and TRBJ2-2, with TRBD2 as a possible D gene (7 bases). V lost 3 bases, J lost 0 bases, and 11 bases lay in between. The CDR3 consists of 16 residues. Germline V CDR1 and CDR2: SEHNR, FQNEAQ (reference sequence). The CDR3 region has the DNA TGTGCCAGCAGCTTTGGCGGGGGCCCGAACACCGGGGAGCTGTTTTTT. This codes for CASSFGGGPNTGELFF.

This clonotype came up many times. The J gene is TRBJ1-1, the V gene TRBV10-3; no definite D call. V was clipped by 3 bases and J by 1 base, with 6 bases between them. Germline values: CDR1 ENHRY, CDR2 SYGVKD. The CDR3 runs to 13 residues. The CDR3 sequence is CAISDGWNTEAFF. The CDR3 DNA follows: TGTGCCATCAGTGACGGTTGGAACACTGAAGCTTTCTTT.

CDR3 nucleotides: TGTGCCAGCAGTACCCTAGCGGGGGGGCGGGTCAATGAGCAGTTCTTC. Its translation is CASSTLAGGRVNEQFF. The chain employs TRBV6-5 and TRBJ2-1; TRBD2 matches 12 bases. The CDR3 has 16 amino acids. Germline CDR1 MNHEY, CDR2 SVGAGI. V lost 5 bases to trimming and J lost 6 bases; unmatched junction nucleotides: 8.